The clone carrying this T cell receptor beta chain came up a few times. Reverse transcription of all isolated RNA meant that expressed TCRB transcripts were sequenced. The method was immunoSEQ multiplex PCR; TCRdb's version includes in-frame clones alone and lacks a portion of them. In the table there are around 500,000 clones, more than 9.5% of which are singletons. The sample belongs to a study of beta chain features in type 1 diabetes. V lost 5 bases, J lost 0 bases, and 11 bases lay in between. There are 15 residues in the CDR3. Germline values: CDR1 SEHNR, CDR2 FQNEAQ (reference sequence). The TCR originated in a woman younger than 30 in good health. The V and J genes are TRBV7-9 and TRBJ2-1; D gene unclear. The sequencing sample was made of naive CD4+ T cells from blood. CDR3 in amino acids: CASSLPLSSYNEQFF. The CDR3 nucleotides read TGTGCCAGCAGCCTCCCGCTGAGCTCCTACAATGAGCAGTTCTTC.